One TCR beta chain is described in this entry. Other DNA sequences in the sample encode the same CDR3. The data are from a study of blood T cell repertoires in COVID-19. TCRdb's copy holds only in-frame clones and misses some; the assay was immunoSEQ multiplex PCR. The sample contains a few hundred thousand clones, about nine tenths of which appear only once. V shed 2 bases, J shed 1 base, and the junction held 1 base outside the gene matches. The CDR3 sequence is 13 residues long. Germline V gives CDR1 GTSNPN, CDR2 SVGIG (reference sequence). The V gene is TRBV30, the J gene TRBJ1-1; 7 bases align to TRBD1. Sequencing input: peripheral blood. The sequence was obtained from a woman aged 25-40 years with active or convalescent COVID-19. The CDR3 region is CAWSNRGNTEAFF. The CDR3 DNA follows: TGTGCCTGGAGTAACAGGGGGAACACTGAAGCTTTCTTT.